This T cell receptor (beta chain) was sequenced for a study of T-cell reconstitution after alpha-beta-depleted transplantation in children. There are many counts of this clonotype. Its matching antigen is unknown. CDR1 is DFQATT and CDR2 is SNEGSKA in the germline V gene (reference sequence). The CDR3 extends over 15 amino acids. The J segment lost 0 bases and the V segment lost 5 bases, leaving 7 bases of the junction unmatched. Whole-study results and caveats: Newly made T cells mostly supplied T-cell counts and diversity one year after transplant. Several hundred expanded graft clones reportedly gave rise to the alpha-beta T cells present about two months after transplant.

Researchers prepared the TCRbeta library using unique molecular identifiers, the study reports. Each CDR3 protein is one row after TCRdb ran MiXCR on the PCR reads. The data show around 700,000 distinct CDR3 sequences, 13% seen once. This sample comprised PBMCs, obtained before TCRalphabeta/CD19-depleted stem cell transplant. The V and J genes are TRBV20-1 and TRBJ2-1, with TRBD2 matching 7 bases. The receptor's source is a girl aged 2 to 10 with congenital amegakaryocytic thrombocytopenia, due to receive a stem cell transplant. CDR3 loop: CSARSGGSSYNEQFF. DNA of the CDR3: TGCAGTGCTCGCTCCGGGGGGAGCTCCTACAATGAGCAGTTCTTC.